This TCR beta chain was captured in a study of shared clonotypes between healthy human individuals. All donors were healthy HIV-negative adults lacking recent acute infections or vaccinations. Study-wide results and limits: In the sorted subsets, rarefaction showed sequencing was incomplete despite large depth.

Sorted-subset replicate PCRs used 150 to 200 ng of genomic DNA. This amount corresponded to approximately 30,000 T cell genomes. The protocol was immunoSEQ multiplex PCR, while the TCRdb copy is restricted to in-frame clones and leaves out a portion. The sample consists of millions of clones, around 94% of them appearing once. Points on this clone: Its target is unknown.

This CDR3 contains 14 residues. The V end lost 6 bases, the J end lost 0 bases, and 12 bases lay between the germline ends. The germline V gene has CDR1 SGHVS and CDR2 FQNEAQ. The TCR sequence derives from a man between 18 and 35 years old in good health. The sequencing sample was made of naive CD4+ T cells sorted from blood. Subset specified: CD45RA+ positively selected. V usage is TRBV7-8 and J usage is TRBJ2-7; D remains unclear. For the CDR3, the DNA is TGTGCCAGCAGTTCCGGCGGAAGCTCCTACGAGCAGTACTTC. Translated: CASSSGGSSYEQYF.